The present entry profiles one TCR beta chain with its context. What it recognizes is unknown. Both 60 Vbeta primers and 13 Jbeta primers went into the PCR. Method: immunoSEQ multiplex PCR; TCRdb's copy keeps in-frame clones and lacks some. Here the sample spans about 190,000 clones, roughly four fifths being singletons. This record comes from a study of cytomegalovirus exposure and HLA in healthy donors. Study overall: Approximately 190 million T cells yielded 100 million or so unique TCR beta sequences in earlier analysis.

General study findings and limits: Common viral pathogens seemed to be connected with several of the most significant clusters, according to a later analysis.

This CDR3 spans 14 amino acids. Deletions cut 0 bases from V and 2 bases from J, with 7 bases between. The gene calls are TRBV23-1 and TRBJ1-2, with D uncertain. TRBV23-1 is given ORF status, its function remaining uncertain. This receptor was taken from a man aged 40-55 years in good health and CMV-seropositive. The source material was PBMCs. The CDR3 sequence: CASSQSPVNYGYTF. The CDR3 coding sequence is TGCGCCAGCAGTCAATCGCCAGTGAACTATGGCTACACCTTC.